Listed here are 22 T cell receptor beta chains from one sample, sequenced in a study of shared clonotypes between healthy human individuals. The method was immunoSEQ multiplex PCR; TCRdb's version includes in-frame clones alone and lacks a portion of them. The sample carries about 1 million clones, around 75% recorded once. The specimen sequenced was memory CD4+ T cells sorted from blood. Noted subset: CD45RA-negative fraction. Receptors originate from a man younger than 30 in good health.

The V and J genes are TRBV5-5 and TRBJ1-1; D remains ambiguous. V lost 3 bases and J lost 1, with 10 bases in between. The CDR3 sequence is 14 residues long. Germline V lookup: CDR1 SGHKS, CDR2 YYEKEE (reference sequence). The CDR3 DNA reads TGTGCCAGCAGCTCTGGTCGGAGGAACACTGAAGCTTTCTTT. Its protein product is CASSSGRRNTEAFF.

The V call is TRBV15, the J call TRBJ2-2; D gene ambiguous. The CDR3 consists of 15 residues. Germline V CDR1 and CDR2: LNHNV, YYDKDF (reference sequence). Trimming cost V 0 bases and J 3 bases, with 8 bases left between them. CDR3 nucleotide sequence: TGTGCCACCAGCAGAGATCTCGGAGACACCGGGGAGCTGTTTTTT. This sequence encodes CATSRDLGDTGELFF.

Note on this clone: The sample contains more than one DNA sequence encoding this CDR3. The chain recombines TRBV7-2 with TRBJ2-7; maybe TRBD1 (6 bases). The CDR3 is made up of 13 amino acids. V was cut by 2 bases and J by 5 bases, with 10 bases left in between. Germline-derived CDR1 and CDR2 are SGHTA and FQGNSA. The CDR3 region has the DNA TGTGCCAGCAGCTTAACAGGGTCCCACGAGCAGTACTTC. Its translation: CASSLTGSHEQYF.

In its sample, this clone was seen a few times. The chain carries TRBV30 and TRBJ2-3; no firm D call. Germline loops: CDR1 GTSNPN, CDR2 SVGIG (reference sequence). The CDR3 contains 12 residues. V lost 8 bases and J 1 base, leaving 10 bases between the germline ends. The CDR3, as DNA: TGTGCCCGACTTCCGGGCACAGATACGCAGTATTTT. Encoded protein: CARLPGTDTQYF.

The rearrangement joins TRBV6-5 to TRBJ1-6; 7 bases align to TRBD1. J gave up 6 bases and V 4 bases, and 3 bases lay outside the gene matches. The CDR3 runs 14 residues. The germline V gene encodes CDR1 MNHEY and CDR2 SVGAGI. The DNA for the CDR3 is TGTGCCAGCAGTTCGACAGGGTTTAATTCACCCCTCCACTTT. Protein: CASSSTGFNSPLHF.

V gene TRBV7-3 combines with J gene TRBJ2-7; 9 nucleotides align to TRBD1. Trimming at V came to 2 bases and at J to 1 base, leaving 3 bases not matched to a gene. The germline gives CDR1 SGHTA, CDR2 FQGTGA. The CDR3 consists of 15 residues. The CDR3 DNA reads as TGTGCCAGCAGCTTAGACAGGGGGGTTTCCTACGAGCAGTACTTC. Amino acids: CASSLDRGVSYEQYF. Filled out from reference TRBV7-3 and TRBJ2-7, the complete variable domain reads GAGVSQTPSNKVTEKGKYVELRCDPISGHTALYWYRQSLGQGPEFLIYFQGTGAADDSGLPNDRFFAVRPEGSVSTLKIQRTERGDSAVYLCASSLDRGVSYEQYFGPGTRLTVT.

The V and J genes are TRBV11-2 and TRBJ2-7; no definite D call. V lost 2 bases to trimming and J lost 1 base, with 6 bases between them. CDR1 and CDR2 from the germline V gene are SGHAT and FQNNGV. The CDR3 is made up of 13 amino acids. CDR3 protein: CASSLPGSYEQYF. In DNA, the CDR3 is TGTGCCAGCAGCTTACCAGGTTCCTACGAGCAGTACTTC.

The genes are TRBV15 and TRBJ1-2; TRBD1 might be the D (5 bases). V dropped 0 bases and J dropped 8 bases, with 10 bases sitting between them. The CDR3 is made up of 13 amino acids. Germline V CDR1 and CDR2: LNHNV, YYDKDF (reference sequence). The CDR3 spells CATSRDGTRGYTF. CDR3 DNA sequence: TGTGCCACCAGCAGAGATGGGACCCGGGGCTACACCTTC.

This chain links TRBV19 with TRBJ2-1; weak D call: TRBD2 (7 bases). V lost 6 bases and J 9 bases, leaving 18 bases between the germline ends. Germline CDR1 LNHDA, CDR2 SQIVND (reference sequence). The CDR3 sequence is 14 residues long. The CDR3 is CASSGGGLLGEQFF. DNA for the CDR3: TGTGCCAGTAGCGGCGGGGGCCTTCTCGGTGAGCAGTTCTTC.

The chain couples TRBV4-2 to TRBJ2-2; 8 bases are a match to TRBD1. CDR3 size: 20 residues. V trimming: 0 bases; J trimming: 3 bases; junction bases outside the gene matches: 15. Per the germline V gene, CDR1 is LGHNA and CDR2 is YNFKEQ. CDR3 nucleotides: TGTGCCAGCAGCCAAGATCTGCCAGGGGGCCGGAGTAAGGACACCGGGGAGCTGTTTTTT. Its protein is CASSQDLPGGRSKDTGELFF.

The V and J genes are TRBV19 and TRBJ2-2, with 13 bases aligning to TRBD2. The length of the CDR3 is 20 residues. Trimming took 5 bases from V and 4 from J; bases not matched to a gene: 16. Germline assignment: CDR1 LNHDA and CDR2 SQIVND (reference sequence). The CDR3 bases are TGTGCCAGTAGTGCTCCTCCGCGACTAGCGGGAGGACGGGGCACCGGGGAGCTGTTTTTT. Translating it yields CASSAPPRLAGGRGTGELFF.

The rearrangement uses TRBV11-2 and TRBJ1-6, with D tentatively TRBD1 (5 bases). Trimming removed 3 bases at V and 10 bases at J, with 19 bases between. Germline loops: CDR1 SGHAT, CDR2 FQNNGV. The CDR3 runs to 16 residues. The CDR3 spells CASSLGPAGLGSPLHF. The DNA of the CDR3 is TGTGCCAGCAGCTTGGGGCCTGCAGGGCTGGGGTCACCCCTCCACTTT.

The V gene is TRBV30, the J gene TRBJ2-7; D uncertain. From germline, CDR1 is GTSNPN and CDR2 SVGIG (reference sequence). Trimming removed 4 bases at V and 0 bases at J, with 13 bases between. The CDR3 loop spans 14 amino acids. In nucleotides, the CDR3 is TGTGCCTGGACCCGGAGCAGTAACTCCTACGAGCAGTACTTC. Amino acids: CAWTRSSNSYEQYF. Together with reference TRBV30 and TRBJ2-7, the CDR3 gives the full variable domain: SQTIHQWPATLVQPVGSPLSLECTVEGTSNPNLYWYRQAAGRGLQLLFYSVGIGQISSEVPQNLSASRPQDRQFILSSKKLLLSDSGFYLCAWTRSSNSYEQYFGPGTRLTVT.

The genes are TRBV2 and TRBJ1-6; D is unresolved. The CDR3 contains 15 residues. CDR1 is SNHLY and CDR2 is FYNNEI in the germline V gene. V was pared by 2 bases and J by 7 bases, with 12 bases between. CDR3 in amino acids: CASSETVGRNSPLHF. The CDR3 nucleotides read TGTGCCAGCAGTGAAACGGTCGGAAGAAATTCACCCCTCCACTTT.

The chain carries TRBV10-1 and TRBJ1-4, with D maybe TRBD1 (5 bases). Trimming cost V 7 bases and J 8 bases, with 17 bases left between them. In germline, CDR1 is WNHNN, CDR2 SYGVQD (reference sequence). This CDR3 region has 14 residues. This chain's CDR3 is CASNRPHRGEKLFF. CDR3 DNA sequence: TGCGCCAGCAATAGACCCCATCGGGGGGAAAAACTGTTTTTT.

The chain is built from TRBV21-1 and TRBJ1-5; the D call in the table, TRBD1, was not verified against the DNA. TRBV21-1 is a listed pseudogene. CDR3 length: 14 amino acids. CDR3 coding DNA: TGTGCCAGCAGTCCAGGGGGCGAGGGCCAGCCCCAGCATTTT. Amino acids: CASSPGGEGQPQHF.

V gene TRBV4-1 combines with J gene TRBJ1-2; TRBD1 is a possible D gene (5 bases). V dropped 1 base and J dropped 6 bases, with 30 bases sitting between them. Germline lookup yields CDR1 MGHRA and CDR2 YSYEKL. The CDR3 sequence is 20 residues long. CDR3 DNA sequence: TGCGCCAGCAGCCAAGCCCTCCAGAGTGGGTCCCCCCGAGGGGAGGATGGCTACACCTTC. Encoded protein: CASSQALQSGSPRGEDGYTF.

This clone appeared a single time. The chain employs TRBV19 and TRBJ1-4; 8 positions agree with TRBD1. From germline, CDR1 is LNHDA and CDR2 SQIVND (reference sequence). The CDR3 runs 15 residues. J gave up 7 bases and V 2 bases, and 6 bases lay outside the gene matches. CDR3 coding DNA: TGTGCCAGTAGTATATTTGGGACAGGAGTTGAAAAACTGTTTTTT. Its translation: CASSIFGTGVEKLFF.

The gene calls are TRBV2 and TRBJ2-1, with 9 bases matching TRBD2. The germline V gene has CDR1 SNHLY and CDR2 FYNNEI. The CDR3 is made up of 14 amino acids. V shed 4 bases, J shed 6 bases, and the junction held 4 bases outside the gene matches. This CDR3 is CASSASGIPNEQFF. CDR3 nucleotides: TGTGCCAGCAGTGCTAGCGGGATACCCAATGAGCAGTTCTTC.

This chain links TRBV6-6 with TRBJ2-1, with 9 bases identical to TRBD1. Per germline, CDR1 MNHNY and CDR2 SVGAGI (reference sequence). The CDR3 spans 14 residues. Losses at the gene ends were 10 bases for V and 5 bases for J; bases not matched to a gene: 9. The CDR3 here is CATWQGTGNNEQFF. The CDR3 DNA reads TGTGCCACTTGGCAGGGGACAGGGAACAATGAGCAGTTCTTC.

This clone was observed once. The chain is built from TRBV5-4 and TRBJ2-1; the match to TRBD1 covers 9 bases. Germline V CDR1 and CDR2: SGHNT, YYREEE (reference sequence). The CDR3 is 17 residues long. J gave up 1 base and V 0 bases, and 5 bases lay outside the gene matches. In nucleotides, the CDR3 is TGTGCCAGCAGCTTGGTTGGACAGGGGAGATCCTACAATGAGCAGTTCTTC. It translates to CASSLVGQGRSYNEQFF.

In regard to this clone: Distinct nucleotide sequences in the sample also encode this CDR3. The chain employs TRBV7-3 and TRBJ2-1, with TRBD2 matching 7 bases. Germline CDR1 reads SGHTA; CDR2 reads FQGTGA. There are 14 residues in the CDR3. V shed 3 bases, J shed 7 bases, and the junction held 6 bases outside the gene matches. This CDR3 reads CASSLSLAVNEQFF. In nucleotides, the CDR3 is TGTGCCAGCAGCTTGTCGCTAGCGGTAAATGAGCAGTTCTTC.